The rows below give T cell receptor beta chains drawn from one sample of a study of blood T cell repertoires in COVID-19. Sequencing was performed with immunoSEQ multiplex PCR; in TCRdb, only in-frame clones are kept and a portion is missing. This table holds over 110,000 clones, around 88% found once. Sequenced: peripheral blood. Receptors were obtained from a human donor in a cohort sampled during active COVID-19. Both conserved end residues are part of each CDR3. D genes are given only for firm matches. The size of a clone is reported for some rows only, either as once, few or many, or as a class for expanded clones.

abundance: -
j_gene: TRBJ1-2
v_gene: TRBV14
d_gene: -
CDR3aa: CASSQGLIPRRGYTF
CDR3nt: TGTGCCAGCAGCCAAGGGTTAATCCCAAGGAGGGGCTACACCTTC

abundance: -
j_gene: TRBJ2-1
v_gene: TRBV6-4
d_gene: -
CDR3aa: CASSDGAGALNEQFF
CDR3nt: TGTGCCAGCAGTGACGGGGCGGGGGCCCTCAATGAGCAGTTCTTC

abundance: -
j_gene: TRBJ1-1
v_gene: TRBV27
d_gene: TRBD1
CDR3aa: CASRSRGKGGTEAFF
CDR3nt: TGTGCCAGCAGATCCAGGGGGAAAGGGGGCACTGAAGCTTTCTTT

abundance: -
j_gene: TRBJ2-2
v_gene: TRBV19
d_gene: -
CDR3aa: CASSAPLELNTGELFF
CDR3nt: TGTGCCAGTAGTGCCCCTCTAGAATTGAACACCGGGGAGCTGTTTTTT

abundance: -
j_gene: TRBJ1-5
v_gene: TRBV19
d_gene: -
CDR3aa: CASTPGYQPQHF
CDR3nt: TGTGCCAGTACCCCGGGTTATCAGCCCCAGCATTTT

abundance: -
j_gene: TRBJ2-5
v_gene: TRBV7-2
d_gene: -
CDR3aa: CASSPDYGIWETQYF
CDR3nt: TGTGCCAGCAGCCCCGACTATGGTATATGGGAGACCCAGTACTTC

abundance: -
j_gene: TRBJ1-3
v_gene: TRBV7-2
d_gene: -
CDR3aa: CASSLVGGNSGNTIYF
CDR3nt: TGTGCCAGCAGCTTAGTAGGAGGAAACTCTGGAAACACCATATATTTT

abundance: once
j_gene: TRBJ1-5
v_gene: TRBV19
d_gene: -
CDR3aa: CASQAQVGQPQHF
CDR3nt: TGTGCCAGTCAGGCACAGGTCGGTCAGCCCCAGCATTTT

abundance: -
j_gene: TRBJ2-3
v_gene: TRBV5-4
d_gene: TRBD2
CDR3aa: CASSFSGGGDTQYF
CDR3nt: TGTGCCAGCAGTTTTAGCGGGGGGGGAGATACGCAGTATTTT

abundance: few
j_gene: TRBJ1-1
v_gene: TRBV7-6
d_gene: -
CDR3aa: CASSFSDRRDTEAFF
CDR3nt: TGTGCCAGCAGCTTCTCCGATAGGAGGGACACTGAAGCTTTCTTT

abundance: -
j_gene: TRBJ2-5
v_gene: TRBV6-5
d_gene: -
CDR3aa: CASSYVSKETQYF
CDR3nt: TGTGCCAGCAGTTACGTCAGTAAAGAGACCCAGTACTTC

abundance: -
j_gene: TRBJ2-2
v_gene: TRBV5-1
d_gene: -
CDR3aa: CASSLAQGLGELFF
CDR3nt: TGCGCCAGCAGCTTGGCGCAGGGGCTGGGGGAGCTGTTTTTT

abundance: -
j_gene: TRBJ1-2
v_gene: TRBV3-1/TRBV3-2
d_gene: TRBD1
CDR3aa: CASSQGTGGFDNYGYTF
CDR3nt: TGTGCCAGCAGCCAAGGGACAGGGGGTTTTGATAACTATGGCTACACCTTC

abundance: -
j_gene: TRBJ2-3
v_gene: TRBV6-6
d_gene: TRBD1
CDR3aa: CASHYNRGPTDTQYF
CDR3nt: TGTGCCAGCCACTACAACAGGGGGCCGACAGATACGCAGTATTTT

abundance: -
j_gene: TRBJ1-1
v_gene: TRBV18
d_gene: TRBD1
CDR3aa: CASSLGTGGTNTEAFF
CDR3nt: TGTGCCAGCTCACTGGGGACAGGGGGCACCAACACTGAAGCTTTCTTT

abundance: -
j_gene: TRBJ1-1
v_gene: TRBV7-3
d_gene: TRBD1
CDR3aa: CASSLRDSTEAFF
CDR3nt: TGTGCCAGCAGCTTAAGGGACAGCACTGAAGCTTTCTTT

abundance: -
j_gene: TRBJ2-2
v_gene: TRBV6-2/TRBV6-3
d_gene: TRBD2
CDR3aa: CASSLAGAYTGELFF
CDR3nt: TGTGCCAGCAGTCTAGCGGGGGCCTACACCGGGGAGCTGTTTTTT

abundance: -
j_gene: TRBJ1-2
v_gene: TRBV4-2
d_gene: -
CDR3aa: CASSQERRAVYGYTF
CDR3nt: TGTGCCAGCAGCCAAGAACGGAGGGCTGTATATGGCTACACCTTC

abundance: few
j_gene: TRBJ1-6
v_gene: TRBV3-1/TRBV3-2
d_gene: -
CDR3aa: CASSLTQGPLHF
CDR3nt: TGTGCCAGCAGCTTGACCCAGGGACCCCTCCACTTT

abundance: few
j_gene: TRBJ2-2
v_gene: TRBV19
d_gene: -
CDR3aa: CASSIRFGVNTGELFF
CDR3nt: TGTGCCAGTAGTATACGGTTCGGGGTGAACACCGGGGAGCTGTTTTTT

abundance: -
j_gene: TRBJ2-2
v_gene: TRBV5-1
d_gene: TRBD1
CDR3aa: CASSIGTGGGWTGELFF
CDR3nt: TGCGCCAGCAGCATCGGGACAGGGGGCGGTTGGACCGGGGAGCTGTTTTTT

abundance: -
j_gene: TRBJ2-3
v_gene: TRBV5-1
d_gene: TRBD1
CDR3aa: CASSSAGQGASDTQYF
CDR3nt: TGCGCCAGCAGCTCGGCGGGACAGGGGGCATCGGATACGCAGTATTTT

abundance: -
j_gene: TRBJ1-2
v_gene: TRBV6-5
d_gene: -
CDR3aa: CASSINRNYGYTF
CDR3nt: TGTGCCAGCAGTATTAACAGGAACTATGGCTACACCTTC

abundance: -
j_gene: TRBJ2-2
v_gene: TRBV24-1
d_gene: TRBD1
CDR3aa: CATSAGQGNSGELFF
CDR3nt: TGTGCCACCAGTGCGGGACAGGGGAATTCCGGGGAGCTGTTTTTT

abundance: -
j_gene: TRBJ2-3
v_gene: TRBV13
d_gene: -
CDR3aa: CASSSTSTDTQYF
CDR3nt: TGTGCCAGCAGCTCCACTAGCACAGATACGCAGTATTTT

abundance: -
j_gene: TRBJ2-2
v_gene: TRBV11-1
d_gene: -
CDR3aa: CASSSRGYTGELFF
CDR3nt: TGTGCCAGCAGCTCAAGGGGGTACACCGGGGAGCTGTTTTTT

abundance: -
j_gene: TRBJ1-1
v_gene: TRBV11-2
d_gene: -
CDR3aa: CASSFSQNTEAFF
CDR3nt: TGTGCCAGCAGCTTTAGCCAGAACACTGAAGCTTTCTTT

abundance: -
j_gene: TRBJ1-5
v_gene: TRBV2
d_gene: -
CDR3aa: CASSEWRGSLYNQPQHF
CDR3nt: TGTGCCAGCAGTGAATGGCGGGGCAGCCTTTACAATCAGCCCCAGCATTTT

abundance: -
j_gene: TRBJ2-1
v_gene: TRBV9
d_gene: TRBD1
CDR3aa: CASSLGQGHNEQFF
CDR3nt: TGTGCCAGCAGCCTAGGACAGGGGCACAATGAGCAGTTCTTC

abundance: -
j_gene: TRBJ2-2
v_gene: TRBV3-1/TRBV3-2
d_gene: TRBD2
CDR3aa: CASSQGGGTRDTGELFF
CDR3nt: TGTGCCAGCAGCCAAGGGGGAGGGACTAGGGACACCGGGGAGCTGTTTTTT

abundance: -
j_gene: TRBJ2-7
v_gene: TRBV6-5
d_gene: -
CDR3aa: CASSYFGEEYF
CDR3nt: TGTGCCAGCAGTTACTTTGGTGAGGAGTACTTC

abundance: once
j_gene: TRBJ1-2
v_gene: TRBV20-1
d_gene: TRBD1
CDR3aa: CSAWTGFGYTF
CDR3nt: TGCAGTGCTTGGACAGGGTTTGGCTACACCTTC

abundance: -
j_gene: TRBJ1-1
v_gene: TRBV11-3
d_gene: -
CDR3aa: CASSSDSRTEAFF
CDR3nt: TGTGCCAGCAGCTCCGACTCGAGGACTGAAGCTTTCTTT

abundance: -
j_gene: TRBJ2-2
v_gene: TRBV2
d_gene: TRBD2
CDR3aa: CASSEFFGGAGGELFF
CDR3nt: TGTGCCAGCAGTGAATTTTTCGGGGGGGCCGGCGGGGAGCTGTTTTTT

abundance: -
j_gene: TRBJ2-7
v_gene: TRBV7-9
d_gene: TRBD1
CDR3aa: CASSKAGTGGYEQYF
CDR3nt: TGTGCCAGCAGCAAAGCCGGGACAGGGGGCTACGAGCAGTACTTC

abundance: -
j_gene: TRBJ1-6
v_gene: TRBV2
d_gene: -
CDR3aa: CASSEGGGDSPLHF
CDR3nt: TGTGCCAGCAGTGAGGGCGGGGGCGATTCACCCCTCCACTTT

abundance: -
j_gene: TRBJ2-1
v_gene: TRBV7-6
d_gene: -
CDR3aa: CASSSYPLPSNEQFF
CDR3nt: TGTGCCAGCAGCTCTTACCCCCTACCATCCAATGAGCAGTTCTTC

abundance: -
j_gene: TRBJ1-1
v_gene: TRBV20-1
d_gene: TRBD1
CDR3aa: CSASRGGPRTEAFF
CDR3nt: TGCAGTGCTAGTCGAGGGGGCCCTAGAACTGAAGCTTTCTTT

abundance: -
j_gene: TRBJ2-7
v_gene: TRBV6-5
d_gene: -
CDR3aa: CASSNSPYEQYF
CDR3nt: TGTGCCAGCAGCAACAGTCCCTACGAGCAGTACTTC

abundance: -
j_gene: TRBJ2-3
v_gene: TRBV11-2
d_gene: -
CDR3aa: CASSPSTDTQYF
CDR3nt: TGTGCCAGCAGCCCCTCTACAGATACGCAGTATTTT

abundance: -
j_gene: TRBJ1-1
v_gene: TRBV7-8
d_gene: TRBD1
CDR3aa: CASSLLGGQVNTEAFF
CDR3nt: TGTGCCAGCAGCTTACTAGGGGGACAGGTGAACACTGAAGCTTTCTTT

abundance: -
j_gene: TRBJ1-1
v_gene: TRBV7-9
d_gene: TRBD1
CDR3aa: CASSPGQMNTEAFF
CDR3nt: TGTGCCAGCAGCCCGGGACAGATGAACACTGAAGCTTTCTTT

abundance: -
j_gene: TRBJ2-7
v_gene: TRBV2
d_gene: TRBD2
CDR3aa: CASGRDYRSYEQYF
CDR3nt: TGTGCCAGCGGCCGGGACTACCGTTCCTACGAGCAGTACTTC

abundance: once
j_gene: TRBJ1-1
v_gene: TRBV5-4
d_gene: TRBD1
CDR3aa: CASIGTANTEAFF
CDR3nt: TGTGCCAGCATTGGGACAGCGAACACTGAAGCTTTCTTT

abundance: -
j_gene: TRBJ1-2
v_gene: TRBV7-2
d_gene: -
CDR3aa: CASRRVWDYGYTF
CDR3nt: TGTGCCAGCAGGAGGGTCTGGGACTATGGCTACACCTTC

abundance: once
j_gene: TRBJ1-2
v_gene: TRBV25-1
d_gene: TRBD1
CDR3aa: CASRPRTGAFGYGYTF
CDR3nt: TGTGCCAGCAGACCTAGGACAGGGGCCTTTGGCTATGGCTACACCTTC

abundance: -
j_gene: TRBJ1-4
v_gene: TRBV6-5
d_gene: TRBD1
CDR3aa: CASSYGQGTHEKLFF
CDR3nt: TGTGCCAGCAGTTATGGACAGGGCACCCATGAAAAACTGTTTTTT

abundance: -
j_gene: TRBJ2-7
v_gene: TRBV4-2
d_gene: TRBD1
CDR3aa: CASSQGQGSYEQYF
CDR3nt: TGTGCCAGCAGCCAAGGACAGGGATCCTACGAGCAGTACTTC

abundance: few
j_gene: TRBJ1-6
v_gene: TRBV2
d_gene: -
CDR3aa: CASTLGHSSYNSPLHF
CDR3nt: TGTGCCAGCACCCTTGGACACAGCTCCTATAATTCACCCCTCCACTTT

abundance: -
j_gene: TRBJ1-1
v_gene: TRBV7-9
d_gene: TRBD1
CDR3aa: CASSSLDREAAEAFF
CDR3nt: TGTGCCAGCAGCTCCTTGGACAGGGAAGCTGCTGAAGCTTTCTTT

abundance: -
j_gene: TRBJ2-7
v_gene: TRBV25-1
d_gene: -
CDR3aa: CASSEGGLSYEQYF
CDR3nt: TGTGCCAGCAGTGAAGGGGGCCTCTCCTACGAGCAGTACTTC

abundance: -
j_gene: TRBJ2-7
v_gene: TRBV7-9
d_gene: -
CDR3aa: CASSFQAAYEQYF
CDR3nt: TGTGCCAGCAGCTTTCAAGCCGCCTACGAGCAGTACTTC

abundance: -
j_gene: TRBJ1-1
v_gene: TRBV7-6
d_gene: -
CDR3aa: CASSLVVGGGTEAFF
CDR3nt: TGTGCCAGCAGCTTAGTCGTGGGGGGGGGAACTGAAGCTTTCTTT

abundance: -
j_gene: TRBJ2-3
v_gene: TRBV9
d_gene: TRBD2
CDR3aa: CASSVAPLAGGGDTQYF
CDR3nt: TGTGCCAGCAGCGTAGCTCCCCTAGCGGGGGGCGGCGATACGCAGTATTTT

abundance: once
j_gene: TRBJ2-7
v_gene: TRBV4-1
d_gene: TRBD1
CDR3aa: CASSQDPGTGVYEQYF
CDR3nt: TGCGCCAGCAGCCAAGACCCCGGGACAGGGGTCTACGAGCAGTACTTC

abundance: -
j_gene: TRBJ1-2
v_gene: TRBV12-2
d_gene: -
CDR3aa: CASRLAGVSYTF
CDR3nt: TGTGCAAGTCGCTTAGCCGGGGTTAGCTACACCTTC

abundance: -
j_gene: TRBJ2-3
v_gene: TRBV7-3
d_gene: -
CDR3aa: CASSLTVGRGGTDTQYF
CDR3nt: TGTGCCAGCAGCTTAACTGTGGGGCGAGGAGGGACAGATACGCAGTATTTT